These 28 T cell receptor beta chains were sequenced from one sample in a study of CD8 T cells in Susac syndrome. RNA was extracted with the RNeasy kit, and a quantity of roughly 0.45 to 1 ug was reverse transcribed using random hexamers. TCRdb re-analysed the immunoSEQ multiplex PCR reads in MiXCR, keeping a single row per CDR3 protein. The sample shows fewer than 200,000 distinct CDR3 sequences, around 95% of them seen only once. Sequenced input: CD8+ T cells from PBMCs. These TCRs come from a human donor with multiple sclerosis.

J is TRBJ2-1 and V is TRBV9, with TRBD1 matching 7 bases. From germline, CDR1 is SGDLS and CDR2 YYNGEE. The junction had 8 bases not matched to a gene; V was cut back by 4 bases and J by 4 bases. CDR3 length equals 15 residues. The CDR3, as DNA: TGTGCCAGCAGCATGACAGGGAATCCATACAATGAGCAGTTCTTC. It encodes CASSMTGNPYNEQFF.

This clonotype was seen only once. The rearrangement uses TRBV27 and TRBJ1-5; D is undetermined. Per the germline V gene, CDR1 is MNHEY and CDR2 is SMNVEV (reference sequence). Deletions cut 6 bases from V and 2 bases from J, with 11 bases between. The CDR3 consists of 14 residues. The chain's CDR3 is CASRRGSGNQPQHF. CDR3 DNA sequence: TGTGCCAGCAGGAGAGGGTCGGGCAATCAGCCCCAGCATTTT.

The chain recombines TRBV9 with TRBJ2-3; TRBD2 matches at 8 bases. Germline CDR1 is SGDLS and CDR2 is YYNGEE. Germline trimming cut 0 bases from V and 3 bases from J; bases unmatched to any gene: 6. The CDR3 spans 16 residues. CDR3 DNA sequence: TGTGCCAGCAGCGTAGAGGGACTAGTCTTAACAGATACGCAGTATTTT. This encodes CASSVEGLVLTDTQYF. The full variable domain, its missing parts supplied by reference TRBV9 and TRBJ2-3, is DSGVTQTPKHLITATGQRVTLRCSPRSGDLSVYWYQQSLDQGLQFLIQYYNGEERAKGNILERFSAQQFPDLHSELNLSSLELGDSALYFCASSVEGLVLTDTQYFGPGTRLTVL.

This chain connects TRBV6-5 to TRBJ1-4; 7 positions agree with TRBD1. Germline V gene sequence: CDR1 MNHEY, CDR2 SVGAGI. The CDR3 sequence is 15 residues long. Germline trimming cut 6 bases from V and 6 bases from J; bases unmatched to any gene: 10. For the CDR3, the DNA is TGTGCCAGCAGCACAACTACAGGGGCGGATGAAAAACTGTTTTTT. Its translation: CASSTTTGADEKLFF.

The chain couples TRBV12-3 or TRBV12-4 to TRBJ1-1, with a weak D call TRBD1 (6 bases). CDR3 length: 14 amino acids. With 5 bases removed from V and 1 base from J, the gap between germline ends came to 11 bases. CDR3 protein: CASSIQGTNTEAFF. The CDR3 DNA reads TGTGCCAGCAGTATCCAGGGGACGAACACTGAAGCTTTCTTT.

CDR3 region: CASSFYRGSYNEQFF. CDR3 nucleotides: TGTGCCAGCAGCTTTTATCGCGGCTCCTACAATGAGCAGTTCTTC. The rearrangement joins TRBV5-6 to TRBJ2-1; D remains ambiguous. Germline V CDR1 and CDR2: SGHDT, YYEEEE. V lost 2 bases to trimming and J lost 0 bases, with 9 bases between them. This CDR3 has 15 amino acids. Supplemented by reference TRBV5-6 and TRBJ2-1, the full variable domain reads DAGVTQSPTHLIKTRGQQVTLRCSPKSGHDTVSWYQQALGQGPQFIFQYYEEEERQRGNFPDRFSGHQFPNYSSELNVNALLLGDSALYLCASSFYRGSYNEQFFGPGTRLTVL.

The chain combines TRBV27 with TRBJ2-5, with 8 bases lining up with TRBD2. V gave up 2 bases and J gave up 5 bases; unmatched junction bases: 4. The CDR3 contains 14 residues. Germline CDR1 reads MNHEY; CDR2 reads SMNVEV (reference sequence). In nucleotides, the CDR3 is TGTGCCAGCAGTTTAACGGGAGGGTGGGAGACCCAGTACTTC. Its protein is CASSLTGGWETQYF.

V gene TRBV20-1 combines with J gene TRBJ2-1; unclear D gene. CDR3 length: 14 amino acids. The V and J ends lost 3 bases and 8 bases respectively, with 17 bases between them. The V gene's germline CDR1 is DFQATT and CDR2 SNEGSKA (reference sequence). CDR3 loop: CSASPTGVVYEQFF. In DNA, the CDR3 is TGCAGTGCTAGCCCGACTGGGGTAGTATATGAGCAGTTCTTC.

The V gene is TRBV2, the J gene TRBJ2-2; D gene ambiguous. Germline V gene lookup returns CDR1 SNHLY and CDR2 FYNNEI. The CDR3 consists of 15 residues. V was cut by 6 bases and J by 4 bases, with 15 bases left in between. The CDR3 loop is CASRSLLTGTGELFF. For the CDR3, the DNA is TGTGCCAGCAGAAGTCTCCTGACCGGCACCGGGGAGCTGTTTTTT.

The chain employs TRBV2 and TRBJ1-6; D is undetermined. This CDR3 has 14 residues. Trimming pared 3 bases from V and 7 bases from J, leaving 10 bases between. The germline CDR1 and CDR2 sequences are SNHLY and FYNNEI. The CDR3 DNA reads TGTGCCAGCAGTGACCAGATAATCAATTCACCCCTCCACTTT. Its translation: CASSDQIINSPLHF.

The chain is built from TRBV20-1 and TRBJ2-5; D is uncertain. V gave up 6 bases and J gave up 1 base, with 6 bases separating them. Per the germline V gene, CDR1 is DFQATT and CDR2 is SNEGSKA (reference sequence). The CDR3 spans 11 residues. CDR3 region: CSADLQETQYF. The CDR3 nucleotides are TGCAGTGCGGACCTCCAAGAGACCCAGTACTTC.

CDR3 protein: CASTKRGLNTEAFF. The CDR3 bases are TGTGCCAGCACCAAGAGAGGGCTGAACACTGAAGCTTTCTTT. The chain recombines TRBV3-1 with TRBJ1-1; D gene uncertain. Germline CDR1 reads LGHDT; CDR2 reads YNNKEL (reference sequence). V lost 7 bases and J lost 0, with 12 bases in between. This CDR3 contains 14 residues.

The rearrangement uses TRBV12-3 or TRBV12-4 and TRBJ2-5; a weak D match, TRBD2 (6 bases). The CDR3 totals 14 residues. The V and J ends lost 5 bases and 5 bases respectively, with 15 bases between them. Here the CDR3 DNA reads TGTGCCAGCAGTCGCATCGCGGGGAGGGAGACCCAGTACTTC. This encodes CASSRIAGRETQYF.

The chain employs TRBV7-3 and TRBJ2-3; 7 bases match TRBD2. This CDR3 has 15 residues. The V segment lost 5 bases and the J segment 1 base; nucleotides outside the gene matches: 6. Per germline, CDR1 SGHTA and CDR2 FQGTGA. CDR3 protein: CASSLTSSGTDTQYF. For the CDR3, the DNA is TGTGCCAGCAGCCTGACTAGCTCGGGCACAGATACGCAGTATTTT.

V usage is TRBV27 and J usage is TRBJ2-7; D is uncertain. V dropped 8 bases and J dropped 7 bases, with 12 bases sitting between them. This CDR3 has 11 residues. The germline CDR1 and CDR2 sequences are MNHEY and SMNVEV (reference sequence). The CDR3 nucleotides read TGTGCCAGCGCAACCGGTTTTGAGCAGTACTTC. This gives the protein CASATGFEQYF.

The V gene is TRBV27, the J gene TRBJ2-1; D call uncertain. This CDR3 is built from 14 residues. Trimming left V 6 bases short and J 4 bases short, with 13 bases between. Germline V gene sequence: CDR1 MNHEY, CDR2 SMNVEV (reference sequence). CDR3 DNA: TGTGCCAGCAGCTCAGAGGTACCGTACAATGAGCAGTTCTTC. Translating it yields CASSSEVPYNEQFF.

The chain combines TRBV9 with TRBJ2-2; D is unclear. Germline V gene sequence: CDR1 SGDLS, CDR2 YYNGEE. V lost 0 bases and J 4 bases, leaving 13 bases between the germline ends. The CDR3 runs to 16 residues. CDR3 bases: TGTGCCAGCAGCGTAGATCAACTACCGGGCACCGGGGAGCTGTTTTTT. This sequence encodes CASSVDQLPGTGELFF.

The chain carries TRBV2 and TRBJ2-1; no reliable D call. The CDR3 has 14 amino acids. CDR1 SNHLY and CDR2 FYNNEI come from the germline V gene. Trimming left V 5 bases short and J 3 bases short, with 11 bases between. The DNA for the CDR3 is TGTGCCAGCAGTTACACCGGGTTCTACAATGAGCAGTTCTTC. As protein: CASSYTGFYNEQFF. The entire variable domain, with the rest obtained from reference TRBV2 and TRBJ2-1, is as follows: EPEVTQTPSHQVTQMGQEVILRCVPISNHLYFYWYRQILGQKVEFLVSFYNNEISEKSEIFDDQFSVERPDGSNFTLKIRSTKLEDSAMYFCASSYTGFYNEQFFGPGTRLTVL.

The gene calls are TRBV27 and TRBJ2-7; D gene ambiguous. The germline CDR1 and CDR2 sequences are MNHEY and SMNVEV (reference sequence). The CDR3 has 13 residues. V lost 6 bases to trimming and J lost 4 bases, with 13 bases between them. The CDR3 protein is CASSLGPDYEQYF. The DNA for the CDR3 is TGTGCCAGCAGCCTCGGACCCGATTACGAGCAGTACTTC.

The chain links TRBV7-2 to TRBJ2-5; D is perhaps TRBD1 (6 bases). The CDR3 covers 15 residues. Trimming stripped 6 bases from V and 4 bases from J, with 18 bases between. The V gene's germline CDR1 is SGHTA and CDR2 FQGNSA. The CDR3 coding sequence is TGTGCCAGCAGTCGAGCAGCAGTAGGGGGAGAGACCCAGTACTTC. Protein: CASSRAAVGGETQYF.

The chain uses TRBV4-1 and TRBJ2-7, with D possibly called TRBD1 or TRBD2 (5 bases each). Trimming removed 3 bases at V and 2 bases at J, with 11 bases between. Per germline, CDR1 MGHRA and CDR2 YSYEKL. There are 14 residues in the CDR3. The CDR3 is CASSHRDGTYEQYF. In nucleotides, the CDR3 is TGCGCCAGCAGCCACCGGGACGGCACCTACGAGCAGTACTTC.

The rearrangement joins TRBV27 to TRBJ2-7; 7 positions agree with TRBD1. The CDR3 has 13 amino acids. Germline CDR1 reads MNHEY; CDR2 reads SMNVEV (reference sequence). Trimming cost V 8 bases and J 0 bases; bases outside gene matches: 4. The chain's CDR3 is CASQTGSSYEQYF. The CDR3 bases are TGTGCCAGCCAGACAGGGAGCTCCTACGAGCAGTACTTC.

The chain combines TRBV28 with TRBJ2-7; D is perhaps TRBD2 (5 bases). The CDR3 sequence is 14 residues long. The germline CDR1 and CDR2 sequences are MDHEN and SYDVKM. V was shortened by 4 bases and J by 3 bases, with 13 bases between the two germline ends. CDR3 amino acids: CASSSIPGIYEQYF. In DNA form, the CDR3 reads TGTGCCAGCAGTTCCATCCCGGGGATCTACGAGCAGTACTTC.

V usage is TRBV20-1 and J usage is TRBJ2-2, with 8 bases fitting TRBD2. The germline CDR1 and CDR2 sequences are DFQATT and SNEGSKA (reference sequence). The CDR3 is 14 residues long. Germline trimming cut 3 bases from V and 7 bases from J; bases unmatched to any gene: 7. CDR3 in DNA: TGCAGTGCTAGTTTCGGGGGGGCAGGCGGGGAGCTGTTTTTT. Its protein is CSASFGGAGGELFF.

The chain carries TRBV12-3 or TRBV12-4 and TRBJ1-2; 11 nucleotides agree with TRBD1. V lost 6 bases to trimming and J lost 4 bases; unmatched junction nucleotides: 7. The CDR3 is 15 amino acids. Written as DNA, the CDR3 is TGTGCCAGCAGCCTATCTGGGACAGGGGGCTATGGCTACACCTTC. Translation gives CASSLSGTGGYGYTF.

A few counts support this clonotype. The V call is TRBV7-8, the J call TRBJ1-1; 8 bases fit TRBD1. Trimming cost V 5 bases and J 5 bases; bases outside gene matches: 4. This CDR3 has 13 amino acids. Germline V gene data show CDR1 as SGHVS and CDR2 as FQNEAQ. CDR3 sequence reads: CASSTTGGTEAFF. As DNA, the CDR3 is TGTGCCAGCAGCACCACAGGGGGTACTGAAGCTTTCTTT.

The chain carries TRBV20-1 and TRBJ2-7; tentative D call: TRBD1 (6 bases). The germline V gene encodes CDR1 DFQATT and CDR2 SNEGSKA (reference sequence). The CDR3 length is 12 residues. V was shortened by 3 bases and J by 4 bases, with 10 bases between the two germline ends. CDR3 amino acids: CSASRTEYEQYF. In DNA form, the CDR3 reads TGCAGTGCTAGCCGGACAGAGTACGAGCAGTACTTC.

The V gene is TRBV27, the J gene TRBJ1-1; a possible D gene is TRBD1 (5 bases). This CDR3 region has 13 residues. Germline-derived CDR1 and CDR2 are MNHEY and SMNVEV (reference sequence). V lost 7 bases and J lost 3, with 12 bases in between. DNA of the CDR3: TGTGCCAGCACCAATGGGGGGGACACTGAAGCTTTCTTT. Translating it yields CASTNGGDTEAFF.